The entry below describes one TCR beta chain. The repertoire was sequenced with immunoSEQ multiplex PCR; TCRdb's copy has only in-frame clones and lacks some. The sample has 100,000 or so clones; around 82% are singletons. These data are taken from a study of blood T cell repertoires in COVID-19. The CDR3 extends over 15 amino acids. V gave up 5 bases and J gave up 5 bases; unmatched junction bases: 11. Germline assignment: CDR1 SGHVS and CDR2 FQNEAQ. This chain connects TRBV7-8 to TRBJ1-1; TRBD1 matches at 7 bases. The sequence derives from a man in his fifties with active or convalescent COVID-19. The sample taken for sequencing was peripheral blood. The CDR3 DNA reads as TGTGCCAGCAGCAGCCATCAGGGGGTTATTACTGAAGCTTTCTTT. This gives the protein CASSSHQGVITEAFF.